Here is one TCR beta chain with its context. Its antigen is not known. This sample stems from a study of OX40 agonist ivuxolimab in advanced cancers. About the research overall: The dose-escalation cohort had hepatocellular carcinoma, melanoma, renal cell or head and neck cancer. Study-wide results and caveats: Within 6 weeks, CD4+ and CD8+ blood T cells expanded clonally at 0.1 to 3.0 mg/kg.

From germline, CDR1 is MNHEY and CDR2 SMNVEV (reference sequence). CDR3 length: 14 amino acids. Between the trimmed V and J ends, which lost 6 bases and 2 bases, there was a span of 13 bases. Sequencing was performed with immunoSEQ multiplex PCR; in TCRdb, only in-frame clones are kept and a portion is missing. The sample has 65,000 or so clones; about four fifths are singletons. The sequencing here drew on CD4+ or CD8+ T cells sorted from blood, taken in a trial of the OX40 agonist ivuxolimab. The V gene is TRBV27, the J gene TRBJ2-5; tentatively, D is TRBD1 (6 bases). This sequence was found in an adult with an advanced solid tumor such as melanoma, head and neck, liver or kidney cancer. CDR3 loop: CASSRRGWQETQYF. DNA for the CDR3: TGTGCCAGCAGCCGCAGGGGATGGCAAGAGACCCAGTACTTC.